This TCR beta chain was profiled in a study of T-cell memory formation after mild COVID-19. It was 5'RACE with constant-segment primers that produced the TCR alpha and TCR beta cDNA libraries, which carried sample barcodes and UMIs. Using its own MiXCR run on the 5' RACE reads, TCRdb lists one record per CDR3 protein. The table has 200,000 to 300,000 distinct CDR3 sequences, approximately 15% seen once. This clonotype was seen a handful of times. Its antigen remains unidentified. With 0 bases removed from V and 4 bases from J, the gap between germline ends came to 16 bases. The length of the CDR3 is 16 residues. Per germline, CDR1 SGHRS and CDR2 YFSETQ. General observations from the study: Contracting CD4+ clones were located mainly in CM and EM, and CD8+ clones in EMRA. From day 15 to 85, contracting clones were balanced between CD4 and CD8, whereas later expanders leaned toward CD4+. Second-wave clones with a day 37 peak had unconfirmed SARS-CoV-2 specificity.

The clonotype originates from a man aged 18 to 29 who had mild COVID-19 (a few samples of this study predate the infection). Cell type and time point are not known. The chain links TRBV5-1 to TRBJ1-1; D might be TRBD1 (5 bases). Sequencing was carried out using PBMCs or a T cell subset sorted from them (not recorded which). In nucleotides, the CDR3 is TGCGCCAGCAGCTTGGAGGGACCCAGAGGTGGCACTGAAGCTTTCTTT. This encodes CASSLEGPRGGTEAFF.